What follows are 12 T cell receptor beta chains derived from one specimen sequenced in a study of T cells in Graves' hyperthyroidism and ophthalmopathy. RNA transcripts were the template for amplifying TCR beta CDR3 regions. The TCR CDR3 was amplified in a first-round RT-PCR using the HTBI primer set. TCRdb fed the multiplex PCR reads into MiXCR, producing one record per CDR3 protein. The sample has more than 350,000 distinct CDR3 sequences; more than 12% are singletons. Sample: blood. These receptor sequences come from a young woman with Graves' ophthalmopathy.

Comment on this clonotype: It may be a read error: a sequence one base away is much more abundant. The chain joins TRBV6-2 or TRBV6-3 to TRBJ2-7; tentative D call: TRBD1 (6 bases). The CDR3 has 13 amino acids. Trimming took off 5 bases at V and 7 bases at J, with 15 bases between the two ends. CDR1 and CDR2 (germline): MNHEY, SVGEGT. The CDR3 region is CASSVLQGNEQYF. The DNA of the CDR3 is TGTGCCAGCAGTGTACTACAGGGCAATGAGCAGTACTTC.

Ten or more counts support this clonotype. CDR3: CASIGGLGTDTQYF. The CDR3 coding sequence is TGTGCCAGCATCGGGGGATTAGGTACAGATACGCAGTATTTT. The chain has TRBV2 and TRBJ2-3; possible D gene TRBD2, 6 bases. The CDR3 contains 14 residues. Germline V gives CDR1 SNHLY, CDR2 FYNNEI. Trimming removed 7 bases at V and 3 bases at J, with 14 bases between.

This clonotype showed up many times. This chain joins TRBV5-6 and TRBJ2-1; 12 bases match TRBD1. Germline V CDR1 and CDR2: SGHDT, YYEEEE. The V gene end was trimmed by 4 bases and the J gene end by 7 bases; junction bases not matched to a gene: 9. The CDR3 is 16 residues long. CDR3 nucleotide sequence: TGTGCCAGCAGCAATAGGGACAGGGGGCTTCTAAATGAGCAGTTCTTC. It specifies CASSNRDRGLLNEQFF.

This clonotype has a count of ten or more. V usage is TRBV20-1 and J usage is TRBJ2-5, with D maybe TRBD1 (5 bases). The V gene lost 1 base and the J gene lost 1 base, with 10 bases spanning the gap. Per germline, CDR1 DFQATT and CDR2 SNEGSKA (reference sequence). This CDR3 region has 14 residues. The CDR3 loop reads CSARVDTRQETQYF. The CDR3 region has the DNA TGCAGTGCTAGAGTGGACACACGCCAAGAGACCCAGTACTTC.

Many counts were recorded for this clonotype. V and J are TRBV7-9 and TRBJ2-7; no clear D gene. CDR3 length equals 12 residues. Germline lookup yields CDR1 SEHNR and CDR2 FQNEAQ (reference sequence). Trimming pared 3 bases from V and 4 bases from J, leaving 7 bases between. CDR3 bases: TGTGCCAGCAGCTTGGTAATGTACGAGCAGTACTTC. Encoded protein: CASSLVMYEQYF. The variable domain in full, with the rest retrieved from reference TRBV7-9 and TRBJ2-7, is DTGVSQNPRHKITKRGQNVTFRCDPISEHNRLYWYRQTLGQGPEFLTYFQNEAQLEKSRLLSDRFSAERPKGSFSTLEIQRTEQGDSAMYLCASSLVMYEQYFGPGTRLTVT.

As concerns this clonotype: This may be a read error: a much more frequent sequence differs by one nucleotide. The chain links TRBV29-1 to TRBJ2-1; the D is unclear. Germline CDR1 reads SQVTM; CDR2 reads ANQGSEA. The V and J ends lost 4 bases and 10 bases respectively, with 14 bases between them. This CDR3 spans 12 amino acids. DNA for the CDR3: TGCAGCGTTGCGGTCGGGCTGGGGGAGCAGTTCTTC. It yields the protein CSVAVGLGEQFF.

This chain uses TRBV6-1 with TRBJ2-7; 11 bases match TRBD1. Germline CDR1 reads MNHNS; CDR2 reads SASEGT. CDR3 length: 19 amino acids. The junction had 17 bases not matched to a gene; V was cut back by 6 bases and J by 1 base. The CDR3 coding sequence is TGTGCCAGCAGCCCCGGACAGGGGGCTCGACGTAGAAGTTCCTACGAGCAGTACTTC. Translation: CASSPGQGARRRSSYEQYF.

This clonotype showed up many times. The chain is built from TRBV4-1 and TRBJ2-7; TRBD1 matches at 11 bases. The junction had 4 bases not matched to a gene; V was cut back by 5 bases and J by 4 bases. The CDR3 contains 14 residues. The V gene's germline CDR1 is MGHRA and CDR2 YSYEKL. As DNA, the CDR3 is TGCGCCAGCAGCGCCCGGGACAGGGGGTACGAGCAGTACTTC. It translates to CASSARDRGYEQYF.

The rearrangement joins TRBV24-1 to TRBJ2-1, with 8 bases aligning to TRBD1. Germline loops: CDR1 KGHDR, CDR2 SFDVKD. J lost 8 bases, V lost 1 base, and 9 bases had no gene match. CDR3 length equals 16 residues. Here the CDR3 DNA reads TGTGCCACCAGTGATTTTCGGCAGGGGGCTAGGGATGAGCAGTTCTTC. This sequence encodes CATSDFRQGARDEQFF.

Note on this clonotype: One base away lies a much larger clone, so this may be a sequencing read error. The CDR3 DNA reads as TGTGCCAGCCGCCCGTCGGGACTAGCGGCTAACACCGGGGAGCTGTTTTTT. Translation: CASRPSGLAANTGELFF. The chain is built from TRBV6-1 and TRBJ2-2, with 11 bases fitting TRBD2. Germline CDR1 is MNHNS and CDR2 is SASEGT. This CDR3 spans 17 amino acids. Losses at the gene ends were 8 bases for V and 2 bases for J; bases not matched to a gene: 10.

The J gene is TRBJ1-6, the V gene TRBV12-3 or TRBV12-4; D call uncertain. The CDR3 sequence is 12 residues long. Trimming pared 7 bases from V and 9 bases from J, leaving 10 bases between. The DNA for the CDR3 is TGTGCCAGCACTAGAGGTCGTTCACCCCTCCACTTT. Translating gives CASTRGRSPLHF.

This clonotype was counted many times. The V call is TRBV27, the J call TRBJ1-5, with TRBD1 matching over 9 bases. V trimming: 5 bases; J trimming: 0 bases; junction bases outside the gene matches: 5. The germline CDR1 and CDR2 sequences are MNHEY and SMNVEV (reference sequence). The CDR3 totals 16 residues. For the CDR3, the DNA is TGTGCCAGCAGTGCCCGGACAGGGGATAGCAATCAGCCCCAGCATTTT. Protein: CASSARTGDSNQPQHF.